This T cell receptor beta chain was obtained from a study of T cell responses to AZD1222 COVID-19 vaccine. Germline CDR1 reads LGHNA; CDR2 reads YNFKEQ. V dropped 3 bases and J dropped 3 bases, with 20 bases sitting between them. The CDR3 runs to 18 residues. Some clones are missing from TCRdb's copy, which holds only in-frame ones; the method was immunoSEQ multiplex PCR. The sample lists under 60,000 clones, about 80% seen once, with approximately 10% in the top ten. The chain links TRBV4-2 to TRBJ1-4; a possible D gene is TRBD1 (6 bases). The receptor's source is an adult in good health. This sample comprised peripheral blood, obtained on day 0 of AZD1222 vaccination. The CDR3 sequence: CASSQLVGGIPPNEKLFF. CDR3 sequence (DNA): TGTGCCAGCAGCCAGTTGGTAGGGGGTATTCCGCCTAATGAAAAACTGTTTTTT.